This TCR beta chain was sequenced during a study of shared clonotypes between healthy human individuals. Study as a whole: Serving as donors were two women and three men, whose ages spanned 18 to 49.

Donors, healthy HIV-negative adults, lacked recent acute infections or vaccinations. The donors were all Caucasian adults (living in Nashville, Tennessee). Clones were read by immunoSEQ multiplex PCR, and TCRdb kept only the in-frame ones, dropping some. The data show about 470,000 clones, around 79% seen once. The specimen was PBMCs. This clonotype was sampled from a middle-aged woman in good health. Some clones in this sample may be carry-over from other donors' samples.

The CDR3 DNA is TGTGCCTGGAGTTCCGCTGACCCTTCATCCCCGAGCTCCTATAATTCACCCCTCCACTTT. Amino acids: CAWSSADPSSPSSYNSPLHF. This rearrangement joins TRBV30 to TRBJ1-6, with D hard to call. Trimming removed 2 bases at V and 0 bases at J, with 23 bases between. Germline CDR1 reads GTSNPN; CDR2 reads SVGIG (reference sequence). The length of the CDR3 is 20 residues.